Shown below are 25 T cell receptor beta chains from a single sample sequenced in a study of blood T cell repertoires in COVID-19. Clones were read by immunoSEQ multiplex PCR, and TCRdb kept only the in-frame ones, dropping some. The profile shows about 70,000 clones, approximately 78% of them singletons. The source material was peripheral blood. Receptor source: a woman aged 80 or over with acute or convalescent COVID-19.

The chain carries TRBV12-3 or TRBV12-4 and TRBJ2-1; D is unclear. V was shortened by 5 bases and J by 7 bases, with 12 bases between the two germline ends. The CDR3 spans 13 residues. CDR3 nucleotides: TGTGCCAGCAGTCAAATGGGCCAAAATGAGCAGTTCTTC. It yields the protein CASSQMGQNEQFF.

This clone has only a few counts. The chain combines TRBV20-1 with TRBJ1-1, with D unclear. Germline lookup yields CDR1 DFQATT and CDR2 SNEGSKA (reference sequence). The CDR3 sequence is 13 residues long. Trimming took 3 bases from V and 9 from J, leaving 17 bases between them. DNA for the CDR3: TGCAGTGCTAGTTTCGGAGGCGATAAAAAAGCTTTCTTT. It translates to CSASFGGDKKAFF.

This clone has more than one count but fewer than ten. This chain connects TRBV13 to TRBJ1-1; 7 bases align to TRBD1. Germline-derived CDR1 and CDR2 are PRHDT and FYEKMQ (reference sequence). This CDR3 contains 14 residues. Trimming removed 3 bases from V and 4 bases from J; junction bases left unmatched: 5. CDR3 protein: CASSFDRDSTEAFF. Written as DNA, the CDR3 is TGTGCCAGCAGCTTTGACAGGGATAGCACTGAAGCTTTCTTT.

The CDR3 protein is CASSFSGDFNQPQHF. The CDR3 nucleotides read TGTGCCAGCAGCTTCTCGGGGGACTTCAATCAGCCCCAGCATTTT. This sequence joins TRBV7-2 and TRBJ1-5; possible D gene TRBD1, 5 bases. Trimming removed 3 bases at V and 3 bases at J, with 12 bases between. Germline assignment: CDR1 SGHTA and CDR2 FQGNSA. This CDR3 is built from 15 residues. The full variable domain, completed using reference TRBV7-2 and TRBJ1-5, is GAGVSQSPSNKVTEKGKDVELRCDPISGHTALYWYRQSLGQGLEFLIYFQGNSAPDKSGLPSDRFSAERTGGSVSTLTIQRTQQEDSAVYLCASSFSGDFNQPQHFGDGTRLSIL.

The V call is TRBV11-2, the J call TRBJ2-1, with TRBD2 matching 11 bases. J lost 6 bases, V lost 3 bases, and 10 bases had no gene match. Per the germline V gene, CDR1 is SGHAT and CDR2 is FQNNGV. CDR3 length: 17 residues. As DNA, the CDR3 is TGTGCCAGCAGCTTGGCTTTAGCGGGGGGGCAGGCCAATGAGCAGTTCTTC. Protein: CASSLALAGGQANEQFF.

This clone showed up just once. The gene calls are TRBV4-2 and TRBJ1-5, with TRBD1 matching 9 bases. CDR1 and CDR2 (germline): LGHNA, YNFKEQ. The CDR3 runs 17 residues. J was trimmed by 1 base and V by 0 bases; bases with no gene match: 4. CDR3 in amino acids: CASSQDTGGRSNQPQHF. The CDR3 nucleotides are TGTGCCAGCAGCCAAGACACAGGGGGCAGGAGCAATCAGCCCCAGCATTTT.

The chain uses TRBV6-6 and TRBJ1-1; D might be TRBD1 (5 bases). The CDR3 extends over 14 amino acids. V was shortened by 6 bases and J by 3 bases, with 14 bases between the two germline ends. Germline V gene data show CDR1 as MNHNY and CDR2 as SVGAGI (reference sequence). The DNA of the CDR3 is TGTGCCAGCAGCGGGCAGGGCGCGGACACTGAAGCTTTCTTT. Protein sequence: CASSGQGADTEAFF.

The genes are TRBV18 and TRBJ2-3; 13 bases agree with TRBD2. The CDR3 loop spans 18 amino acids. CDR1 KGHSH and CDR2 LQKENI come from the germline V gene. V shed 0 bases, J shed 4 bases, and the junction held 7 bases outside the gene matches. CDR3 sequence reads: CASSPPGLAGQGADTQYF. CDR3 DNA: TGTGCCAGCTCACCACCGGGACTAGCGGGACAGGGGGCAGATACGCAGTATTTT.

This clone is a singleton in its sample. The chain is built from TRBV24-1 and TRBJ1-3, with D possibly being TRBD1 (6 bases). Germline V lookup: CDR1 KGHDR, CDR2 SFDVKD. V was clipped by 2 bases and J by 4 bases, with 8 bases between them. CDR3 length: 14 amino acids. In DNA form, the CDR3 reads TGTGCCACCAGTGATTCAGGGGAAGGAAACACCATATATTTT. This codes for CATSDSGEGNTIYF.

The chain recombines TRBV4-1 with TRBJ1-1, with D possibly matching TRBD1 (6 bases). The CDR3 sequence is 14 residues long. V was trimmed by 0 bases and J by 5 bases, leaving 10 bases between them. Germline values: CDR1 MGHRA, CDR2 YSYEKL. CDR3 amino acids: CASSQEQGRTEAFF. CDR3 nucleotide sequence: TGCGCCAGCAGCCAAGAACAGGGAAGGACTGAAGCTTTCTTT.

The CDR3 sequence is CASRSRLAGGQCTQYF. The CDR3 DNA follows: TGTGCAAGTCGCTCCAGACTAGCGGGGGGGCAGTGTACGCAGTATTTT. The chain couples TRBV12-2 to TRBJ2-3; TRBD2 is the table's D call, not checked against the DNA. TRBV12-2 is flagged as a pseudogene. The CDR3 has 16 amino acids.

For the CDR3, the DNA is TGTGCCAGCAGCCGATCGGACAGGGCAGGAGGCTACACCTTC. Encoded protein: CASSRSDRAGGYTF. The chain is built from TRBV6-4 and TRBJ1-2, with 8 positions matching TRBD1. With 6 bases clipped from V and 8 bases from J, the junction kept 11 bases outside the gene matches. Germline V gene sequence: CDR1 MRHNA, CDR2 SNTAGT. The length of the CDR3 is 14 residues.

This clone was counted only a few times. The V call is TRBV3-1 (or the pseudogene TRBV3-2), the J call TRBJ1-4; possibly TRBD1 for D (6 bases). The V gene's germline CDR1 is LGHDT and CDR2 YNNKEL (reference sequence). The V end lost 4 bases, the J end lost 7 bases, and 16 bases lay between the germline ends. This CDR3 contains 15 residues. The CDR3 sequence: CASSRRRGTGEKLFF. CDR3 DNA: TGTGCCAGCAGCCGGCGAAGGGGGACGGGTGAAAAACTGTTTTTT.

V usage is TRBV6-5 and J usage is TRBJ2-3; tentative D call: TRBD1 (6 bases). Trimming pared 0 bases from V and 5 bases from J, leaving 12 bases between. The CDR3 has 15 residues. CDR1 MNHEY and CDR2 SVGAGI come from the germline V gene. CDR3 DNA: TGTGCCAGCAGTTACTCGGCAGGGGTGCAAGATACGCAGTATTTT. Translating gives CASSYSAGVQDTQYF.

The chain couples TRBV6-6 to TRBJ2-5, with 8 bases lining up with TRBD2. Trimming took 7 bases from V and 1 from J; bases not matched to a gene: 8. Germline CDR1 reads MNHNY; CDR2 reads SVGAGI (reference sequence). There are 15 residues in the CDR3. The CDR3 nucleotides are TGTGCCAGCACAAAGACCGGGACTAGCCAAGAGACCCAGTACTTC. Protein sequence: CASTKTGTSQETQYF.

The chain has TRBV30 and TRBJ2-1, with D uncertain. Per germline, CDR1 GTSNPN and CDR2 SVGIG (reference sequence). The CDR3 has 11 amino acids. Trimming took 0 bases from V and 7 from J, leaving 4 bases between them. As DNA, the CDR3 is TGTGCCTGGAGTGTCTCTAATGAGCAGTTCTTC. The encoded protein is CAWSVSNEQFF.

The J gene is TRBJ1-4, the V gene TRBV7-9; D may be TRBD1 (6 bases). Trimming removed 3 bases from V and 0 bases from J, with 8 bases in between. The CDR3 length is 15 residues. Per germline, CDR1 SEHNR and CDR2 FQNEAQ (reference sequence). The DNA for the CDR3 is TGTGCCAGCAGCTTGGGGGACACAACTAATGAAAAACTGTTTTTT. Protein sequence: CASSLGDTTNEKLFF.

The V and J genes are TRBV21-1 and TRBJ2-1; no DNA check was done on the table's D call, TRBD1. TRBV21-1 is labeled a pseudogene. There are 17 residues in the CDR3. The CDR3 reads CASSSRETRDSYNEQFF. The CDR3 nucleotides are TGTGCCAGCAGCTCCCGTGAAACCCGGGACAGTTACAATGAGCAGTTCTTC.

This clone was seen only a few times. The chain is built from TRBV10-1 and TRBJ1-1; no definite D call. Trimming pared 8 bases from V and 8 bases from J, leaving 15 bases between. CDR1 and CDR2 from the germline V gene are WNHNN and SYGVQD (reference sequence). CDR3 size: 12 residues. CDR3 bases: TGCGCCAGCCCGGTTCGAAGCCGGGAAGCTTTCTTT. It encodes CASPVRSREAFF.

The chain couples TRBV5-4 to TRBJ2-7, with 8 bases that match TRBD2. The V gene's germline CDR1 is SGHNT and CDR2 YYREEE (reference sequence). With V trimmed by 2 bases and J by 6 bases, 10 bases remained unmatched. The CDR3 runs to 15 residues. The CDR3 region has the DNA TGTGCCAGCAGCTTCCCGGGACTAGTGGTTCCCGAGCAGTACTTC. Its protein is CASSFPGLVVPEQYF.

The chain carries TRBV27 and TRBJ1-6; D is uncertain. Trimming left V 3 bases short and J 7 bases short, with 16 bases between. This CDR3 region has 16 residues. Looked up from germline, CDR1 is MNHEY and CDR2 is SMNVEV (reference sequence). The CDR3 loop is CASSLRLRGGNSPLHF. The CDR3 nucleotides read TGTGCCAGCAGTTTGCGCCTCCGGGGAGGGAATTCACCCCTCCACTTT.

The V gene is TRBV11-2, the J gene TRBJ2-5; 12 bases are shared with TRBD2. V lost 4 bases and J lost 3; bases outside the gene matches: 6. This CDR3 region has 16 residues. Germline CDR1 SGHAT, CDR2 FQNNGV. The CDR3 coding sequence is TGTGCCAGCAGCTCCGTGGCTAGCGGGGGGGAAGAGACCCAGTACTTC. It codes for CASSSVASGGEETQYF.

V and J are TRBV23-1 and TRBJ2-5; 9 bases are shared with TRBD2. TRBV23-1 is reported as an ORF; its role is uncertain. The CDR3 is 14 residues long. V shed 4 bases and J 2 bases; nucleotides not matched to a gene: 2. In DNA form, the CDR3 reads TGCGCCAGCAGTCCGGCGGGAGGGCAAGAGACCCAGTACTTC. Its translation is CASSPAGGQETQYF.

V and J are TRBV9 and TRBJ1-4, with D unresolved. The CDR3 runs to 13 residues. Between the trimmed V and J ends, which lost 0 bases and 5 bases, there was a span of 5 bases. Germline CDR1 reads SGDLS; CDR2 reads YYNGEE. The CDR3 sequence: CASSVALNEKLFF. CDR3 bases: TGTGCCAGCAGCGTAGCACTCAATGAAAAACTGTTTTTT.

A single count supports this clone. V is TRBV29-1 and J is TRBJ2-1; 9 positions match TRBD1. Trimming at V came to 6 bases and at J to 4 bases, leaving 7 bases not matched to a gene. There are 14 residues in the CDR3. From germline, CDR1 is SQVTM and CDR2 ANQGSEA. Written as DNA, the CDR3 is TGCAGCGTGGCTCCGGGACAGGGATACAATGAGCAGTTCTTC. Encoded protein: CSVAPGQGYNEQFF.